This is a list of T cell receptor beta chains from one sample in a study of blood T cell repertoires in COVID-19. Sequencing used immunoSEQ multiplex PCR; TCRdb keeps in-frame clones, though not all of them. The sample carries roughly 200,000 clones, around nine tenths recorded once. The sample was peripheral blood. Receptor source: a man younger than 35 with active or convalescent COVID-19. Both conserved end residues are part of each CDR3. A D gene is named only where the DNA matches it firmly. Expanded clones are given a class, and other clones once, few, many or no size at all.

d_gene | j_gene | abundance | v_gene | CDR3nt | CDR3aa
. | TRBJ1-2 | once | TRBV18 | TGTGCCAGCTCACCAGTTGCGACACGTCATTCCTATGGCTACACCTTC | CASSPVATRHSYGYTF
. | TRBJ2-5 | . | TRBV27 | TGTGCCAGCAGTTCGAGGCGGGCTGGAGTGGAGACCCAGTACTTC | CASSSRRAGVETQYF
. | TRBJ1-1 | . | TRBV7-9 | TGTGCCAGCAGCAGAACAGTTCCAGGGTTGACTGAAGCTTTCTTT | CASSRTVPGLTEAFF
TRBD2 | TRBJ2-5 | . | TRBV3-1/TRBV3-2 | TGTGCCAGCAGCCAGACTAGCGGGGGGCCGGGGGAGACCCAGTACTTC | CASSQTSGGPGETQYF
TRBD1 | TRBJ1-4 | . | TRBV4-2 | TGTGCCAGCAGCCAAGTGGGGACAGGGGAAAAACTGTTTTTT | CASSQVGTGEKLFF
TRBD1 | TRBJ1-2 | once | TRBV11-2 | TGTGCCAGCAGCTTAACAGACAGGGAATTGGGCTACACCTTC | CASSLTDRELGYTF
. | TRBJ1-6 | . | TRBV3-1/TRBV3-2 | TGTGCCAGCAGCCAACAGGGTTTTAATTCACCCCTCCACTTT | CASSQQGFNSPLHF
. | TRBJ1-2 | . | TRBV19 | TGTGCCAGTAGTATGGCAGGGGAGACCTATGGCTACACCTTC | CASSMAGETYGYTF
TRBD1 | TRBJ2-6 | once | TRBV7-2 | TGTGCCAGCAGCCCAGACAGGGCTGCGGGGGCCAACGTCCTGACTTTC | CASSPDRAAGANVLTF
. | TRBJ2-5 | . | TRBV5-1 | TGCGCCAGCAGCTTGCTCCAGGGAGGGGGGACCCAGTACTTC | CASSLLQGGGTQYF
TRBD2 | TRBJ2-5 | . | TRBV5-4 | TGTGCCAGCAGCTTGGTCAGGCTAGCGGGAGTTATTGAGACCCAGTACTTC | CASSLVRLAGVIETQYF
. | TRBJ1-2 | . | TRBV5-6 | TGTGCCAGCAGCTTGGCACAGGTAGGCGGCTACACCTTC | CASSLAQVGGYTF
TRBD2 | TRBJ2-2 | . | TRBV19 | TGTGCCAGTAGTAAATGGGTAGCGGGAGGCACCGGGGAGCTGTTTTTT | CASSKWVAGGTGELFF
TRBD1 | TRBJ1-2 | . | TRBV7-9 | TGTGCCAGCAGCCGGGACAGGTCCCCTAACTATGGCTACACCTTC | CASSRDRSPNYGYTF
. | TRBJ2-5 | . | TRBV7-2 | TGTGCCAGCAGCCCTGCAGCGCATTACCAAGAGACCCAGTACTTC | CASSPAAHYQETQYF
. | TRBJ1-5 | . | TRBV4-1 | TGCGCCAGCAGCCAAGATGAAGGAGCGTATAGCAATCAGCCCCAGCATTTT | CASSQDEGAYSNQPQHF
TRBD1 | TRBJ1-1 | . | TRBV18 | TGTGCCAGCTCACCAAAAGGGGACAGGGACACTGAAGCTTTCTTT | CASSPKGDRDTEAFF
TRBD1 | TRBJ2-7 | . | TRBV5-1 | TGCGCCAGCAGTGAGAGGGATGGGGACAGATCCTACGAGCAGTACTTC | CASSERDGDRSYEQYF
TRBD2 | TRBJ2-7 | . | TRBV7-6 | TGTGCCAGCAGCTTGGCAGCGGGAGCCTCCTACGAGCAGTACTTC | CASSLAAGASYEQYF
. | TRBJ2-7 | . | TRBV25-1 | TGTGCCAGCAGTACTCACTCCTACGAGCAGTACTTC | CASSTHSYEQYF
. | TRBJ1-4 | few | TRBV5-1 | TGCGCCAGCAGCTTGCGACTAGGTGAAAAACTGTTTTTT | CASSLRLGEKLFF
. | TRBJ1-1 | . | TRBV30 | TGTGCCTGGAGTGCAGCGAACATCGCTGAAGCTTTCTTT | CAWSAANIAEAFF
. | TRBJ2-3 | once | TRBV18 | TGTGCCAGCTCACCACTCGCTAGCGTCTCCTCAGTTGGCACAGATACGCAGTATTTT | CASSPLASVSSVGTDTQYF
TRBD2 | TRBJ2-5 | . | TRBV5-1 | TGCGCCAGCAGCTCGGGACTAGCGGGGACAGAGGAGACCCAGTACTTC | CASSSGLAGTEETQYF
. | TRBJ1-1 | . | TRBV5-1 | TGCGCCAGCAGTTCAGGGTGGAACACTGAAGCTTTCTTT | CASSSGWNTEAFF
. | TRBJ1-5 | . | TRBV19 | TGTGCCAGTATGGTGGGGAGGAATCAGCCCCAGCATTTT | CASMVGRNQPQHF
. | TRBJ2-1 | . | TRBV5-1 | TGCGCCAGCAGCACCCAGGACAGATTCTACAATGAGCAGTTCTTC | CASSTQDRFYNEQFF
. | TRBJ1-2 | few | TRBV9 | TGTGCCAGCAGCGTAGGTGGAGAGGGTTTGGGCTATGGCTACACCTTC | CASSVGGEGLGYGYTF
. | TRBJ1-1 | . | TRBV5-1 | TGCGCCAGCAGTGCACAGGGAAGTGGAGCTTTCTTT | CASSAQGSGAFF
. | TRBJ1-2 | . | TRBV19 | TGTGCCAGTAGTATAGGTGGGACAAGATATGGCTACACCTTC | CASSIGGTRYGYTF
TRBD2 | TRBJ2-7 | few | TRBV6-5 | TGTGCCAGCCGGACTAGCGGGAGCGAGCAGTACTTC | CASRTSGSEQYF
TRBD2 | TRBJ2-3 | . | TRBV7-2 | TGTGCCAGCAGCTTGGGGGGAGGGGCCTCTAGCACAGATACGCAGTATTTT | CASSLGGGASSTDTQYF
TRBD2 | TRBJ2-5 | . | TRBV28 | TGTGCCAGCAGTGGGACTACCGCCACCCAGTACTTC | CASSGTTATQYF
. | TRBJ2-5 | . | TRBV7-8 | TGTGCCAGCACCCCCTCGAGGGATGAGACCCAGTACTTC | CASTPSRDETQYF
. | TRBJ2-2 | . | TRBV30 | TGTGCCTGGAGTGTACTGGTGGCCGGGGAGCTGTTTTTT | CAWSVLVAGELFF
TRBD2 | TRBJ2-1 | . | TRBV7-8 | TGTGCCAGCAGCTTAGCGGGTCTAGCGGCCTACAATGAGCAGTTCTTC | CASSLAGLAAYNEQFF
TRBD1 | TRBJ2-1 | . | TRBV5-1 | TGCGCCAGCAGCCCCGGACAGGGGCGTTACAATGAGCAGTTCTTC | CASSPGQGRYNEQFF
. | TRBJ2-7 | . | TRBV7-3 | TGTGCCAGCAGCTTTTCAGGGGATCACTTCTACGAGCAGTACTTC | CASSFSGDHFYEQYF
. | TRBJ1-1 | . | TRBV7-9 | TGTGCCAGCAGCTTACAAGGAGGTACGGAAGTTTTCTTT | CASSLQGGTEVFF
TRBD1 | TRBJ1-2 | . | TRBV6-5 | TGTGCCAGCAGGGGGGACAGGGATGTCTATGGCTACACCTTC | CASRGDRDVYGYTF
TRBD1 | TRBJ1-2 | . | TRBV5-1 | TGCGCCAGCAGCTACAGCCGACAGGGTGATGGCTACACCTTC | CASSYSRQGDGYTF
TRBD1 | TRBJ1-1 | . | TRBV5-1 | TGCGCCAGCAGCCAACAGGGGTTGAACACTGAAGCTTTCTTT | CASSQQGLNTEAFF
. | TRBJ2-3 | . | TRBV11-3 | TGTGCCAGCAGCCTCACTGCGGGCGGGGATACGCAGTATTTT | CASSLTAGGDTQYF
. | TRBJ1-1 | . | TRBV15 | TGTGCCACCAGCAGAGATCTCGGGGACACTGAAGCTTTCTTT | CATSRDLGDTEAFF
TRBD1 | TRBJ2-7 | . | TRBV2 | TGTGCCAGCAGTACAGGGGTCCCCTACGAGCAGTACTTC | CASSTGVPYEQYF
. | TRBJ1-1 | once | TRBV6-5 | TGTGCCAGCAGGCCCTTTGTAGGGGTCAGCACTGAAGCTTTCTTT | CASRPFVGVSTEAFF
TRBD1 | TRBJ1-1 | . | TRBV6-5 | TGTGCCAGCAGAATACCGGGACAGGTTGAAGCTTTCTTT | CASRIPGQVEAFF
. | TRBJ2-1 | . | TRBV11-1 | TGTGCCAGCAGCTTAGGCGCCTATGGCAATGAGCAGTTCTTC | CASSLGAYGNEQFF
. | TRBJ2-1 | . | TRBV6-5 | TGTGCCACTACAGGGCTCTCCTACAATGAGCAGTTCTTC | CATTGLSYNEQFF
. | TRBJ1-5 | . | TRBV4-1 | TGCGCCAGCAGCCAAGATGCAGGGGTAAATTTTAATCAGCCCCAGCATTTT | CASSQDAGVNFNQPQHF
TRBD2 | TRBJ2-5 | . | TRBV19 | TGTGCCAGTAGTACCCGGGCTAGCGGAAAAGAGACCCAGTACTTC | CASSTRASGKETQYF
. | TRBJ2-1 | . | TRBV12-3/TRBV12-4 | TGTGCCAGCAGACCGGGATCCTACAATGAGCAGTTCTTC | CASRPGSYNEQFF
. | TRBJ2-3 | . | TRBV11-3 | TGTGCCAGCAGCTTGAGCAGGCGAGATACGCAGTATTTT | CASSLSRRDTQYF
TRBD2 | TRBJ2-5 | . | TRBV28 | TGTGCCAGCAGTAGACTAGCGCCCCAAGAGACCCAGTACTTC | CASSRLAPQETQYF
. | TRBJ1-2 | once | TRBV6-5 | TGTGCCAGCAGTTACTCGCCCAGAAGCTATGGCTACACCTTC | CASSYSPRSYGYTF
TRBD2 | TRBJ2-7 | . | TRBV7-2 | TGTGCCAGCAGCTTAGCCCCTTCTAGCGGGAGCCCCCACGAGCAGTACTTC | CASSLAPSSGSPHEQYF
. | TRBJ1-2 | . | TRBV2 | TGTGCCAGCAGTGACCTTTTCCCTGGCTACACCTTC | CASSDLFPGYTF
. | TRBJ1-6 | . | TRBV11-2 | TGTGCCAGCAGCACCCCCGGTAGGGGCTGGAGTTCACCCCTCCACTTT | CASSTPGRGWSSPLHF
. | TRBJ1-2 | . | TRBV10-2 | TGCGCCAGCAGTGAGTTTAGCGCTAACTATGGCTACACCTTC | CASSEFSANYGYTF
. | TRBJ1-2 | once | TRBV5-1 | TGCGCCAGCAGCTTGGTATCACAGGGCCATGGCTACACCTTC | CASSLVSQGHGYTF